Each of the 17 T cell receptor beta chains below was sequenced from the same sample in a study of blood T cell repertoires in COVID-19. Using immunoSEQ multiplex PCR, the repertoire was profiled, and TCRdb retains in-frame clones only, with some absent. The sample includes under 200,000 clones, about 90% of them seen just once. Sequencing used peripheral blood. The receptor set was obtained from a man aged 55 to 70 with active or convalescent COVID-19.

This sequence joins TRBV11-2 and TRBJ1-1; D might be TRBD1 (6 bases). The CDR3 extends over 17 amino acids. Germline loops: CDR1 SGHAT, CDR2 FQNNGV. Trimming cost V 5 bases and J 7 bases, with 26 bases left between them. In nucleotides, the CDR3 is TGTGCCAGCAGCCTGCGATGGCGTGGGGGCGCGATTGGTGAAGCTTTCTTT. This codes for CASSLRWRGGAIGEAFF.

The rearrangement links TRBV24-1 to TRBJ2-1, with 9 bases aligning to TRBD2. CDR3 size: 19 residues. CDR1 KGHDR and CDR2 SFDVKD come from the germline V gene. V was pared by 1 base and J by 3 bases, with 12 bases of the junction left unmatched. The CDR3 nucleotides are TGTGCCACCAGTGATTTTGGCGGGGGGGCTAGGCGGGGCTACAATGAGCAGTTCTTC. Amino acid sequence: CATSDFGGGARRGYNEQFF.

The chain links TRBV27 to TRBJ2-2; 9 nucleotides align to TRBD2. The ends lost 2 bases at V and 6 bases at J; junction bases unmatched: 7. Germline V gives CDR1 MNHEY, CDR2 SMNVEV (reference sequence). The CDR3 is 16 amino acids. CDR3 sequence: CASSLDSGGIAGELFF. The CDR3, as DNA: TGTGCCAGCAGTTTAGATAGCGGGGGTATCGCCGGGGAGCTGTTTTTT.

The rearrangement links TRBV5-1 to TRBJ1-6; D is perhaps TRBD1 (6 bases). V lost 6 bases, J lost 5 bases, and 18 bases lay in between. Looked up from germline, CDR1 is SGHRS and CDR2 is YFSETQ. This CDR3 is built from 16 residues. Here the CDR3 reads CASTPRGADHNSPLHF. CDR3 nucleotide sequence: TGCGCCAGCACCCCACGGGGGGCGGACCATAATTCACCCCTCCACTTT.

V usage is TRBV6-5 and J usage is TRBJ1-2; D is possibly TRBD1 (6 bases). The CDR3 length is 15 residues. Germline CDR1 and CDR2: MNHEY and SVGAGI. The ends were cut back, 4 bases at V and 8 bases at J, with 20 bases in the middle. The CDR3 region is CASSFNPGQIGGYTF. CDR3 bases: TGTGCCAGCAGTTTCAACCCTGGACAGATTGGGGGCTACACCTTC.

The chain links TRBV18 to TRBJ1-3; possible D gene TRBD1, 5 bases. Between the trimmed V and J ends, which lost 0 bases and 3 bases, there was a span of 9 bases. Germline V gene lookup returns CDR1 KGHSH and CDR2 LQKENI. This CDR3 spans 15 amino acids. Here the CDR3 reads CASSPPGQGGNTIYF. The CDR3 region has the DNA TGTGCCAGCTCACCACCGGGGCAAGGTGGAAACACCATATATTTT.

CDR3 sequence reads: CASSVAGQAFRGEQYF. The CDR3 DNA reads TGTGCCAGCAGCGTAGCTGGGCAGGCCTTTCGGGGCGAGCAGTACTTC. The chain is built from TRBV9 and TRBJ2-7; possibly TRBD2 for D (5 bases). The germline V gene encodes CDR1 SGDLS and CDR2 YYNGEE. The length of the CDR3 is 16 residues. V shed 0 bases and J shed 6 bases, with 19 bases lying between them.

CDR3 protein: CATAPGQGANEQFF. CDR3 bases: TGTGCCACGGCACCGGGACAGGGGGCTAATGAGCAGTTCTTC. The chain carries TRBV6-5 and TRBJ2-1; TRBD1 agrees at 12 bases. Per the germline V gene, CDR1 is MNHEY and CDR2 is SVGAGI. The CDR3 runs to 14 residues. V lost 10 bases to trimming and J lost 7 bases; unmatched junction nucleotides: 8.

This clone was detected only once. V usage is TRBV15 and J usage is TRBJ2-2; D possibly corresponds to TRBD2 (5 bases). Deletions cut 7 bases from V and 1 base from J, with 10 bases between. The CDR3 consists of 14 residues. CDR1 is LNHNV, CDR2 YYDKDF, per germline (reference sequence). CDR3 sequence reads: CATIEGGNTGELFF. The CDR3 nucleotides read TGTGCCACCATCGAGGGCGGGAACACCGGGGAGCTGTTTTTT.

This clone was found once. The chain combines TRBV28 with TRBJ1-1, with TRBD1 matching over 7 bases. This CDR3 spans 16 amino acids. The germline V gene encodes CDR1 MDHEN and CDR2 SYDVKM. Trimming cost V 3 bases and J 8 bases; bases outside gene matches: 15. The CDR3: CASSFLSLGTAKEAFF. For the CDR3, the DNA is TGTGCCAGCAGTTTTCTAAGTCTCGGGACAGCCAAAGAAGCTTTCTTT.

This rearrangement joins TRBV4-1 to TRBJ2-1, with TRBD2 matching over 15 bases. The trim removed 4 bases at V and 4 bases at J, leaving 5 bases unmatched. Germline loops: CDR1 MGHRA, CDR2 YSYEKL. The CDR3 runs 17 residues. The CDR3 DNA is TGCGCCAGCAGCCTTGGACTAGCGGGGGGGGATTACAATGAGCAGTTCTTC. The encoded protein is CASSLGLAGGDYNEQFF.

The V and J genes are TRBV28 and TRBJ2-2, with TRBD2 matching 11 bases. This CDR3 contains 19 residues. In germline, CDR1 is MDHEN, CDR2 SYDVKM. The V segment lost 2 bases and the J segment 5 bases; nucleotides outside the gene matches: 13. DNA for the CDR3: TGTGCCAGCAGTTTAATCCTAGCGGGGGGACGCCCGCGGACCGGGGAGCTGTTTTTT. Encoded protein: CASSLILAGGRPRTGELFF.

The V and J genes are TRBV4-2 and TRBJ2-7, with TRBD2 as a possible D gene (8 bases). The germline gives CDR1 LGHNA, CDR2 YNFKEQ. Deletions cut 5 bases from V and 5 bases from J, with 13 bases between. This CDR3 has 13 amino acids. The CDR3 reads CASSGTRGHEQYF. The CDR3 DNA sequence: TGTGCCAGCAGCGGGACTAGGGGGCACGAGCAGTACTTC.

The V and J genes are TRBV9 and TRBJ2-5, with a possible D match to TRBD2 (5 bases). This CDR3 has 14 residues. Looked up from germline, CDR1 is SGDLS and CDR2 is YYNGEE. Trimming pared 0 bases from V and 5 bases from J, leaving 11 bases between. The CDR3 loop reads CASSVGGVGETQYF. CDR3 DNA: TGTGCCAGCAGCGTAGGGGGAGTGGGGGAGACCCAGTACTTC.

The count of this clone is one. In DNA, the CDR3 is TGCGCCAGCAGCTTGGGCTTGACAGGCGAGCTCCAAGAGACCCAGTACTTC. Residues: CASSLGLTGELQETQYF. The V and J genes are TRBV5-1 and TRBJ2-5; a weak D match, TRBD1 (6 bases). The germline gives CDR1 SGHRS, CDR2 YFSETQ. The CDR3 has 17 residues. The ends were cut back, 0 bases at V and 1 base at J, with 16 bases in the middle.

The chain recombines TRBV6-4 with TRBJ1-6; tentative D call: TRBD1 (5 bases). The germline gives CDR1 MRHNA, CDR2 SNTAGT. V was clipped by 2 bases and J by 11 bases, with 10 bases between them. The CDR3 covers 13 residues. CDR3: CASSDTGVTPLHF. CDR3 in DNA: TGTGCCAGCAGTGACACGGGGGTGACACCCCTCCACTTT.

The J gene is TRBJ1-2, the V gene TRBV20-1; D may be TRBD1 (6 bases). The CDR3 loop spans 12 amino acids. V gave up 3 bases and J gave up 5 bases, with 10 bases separating them. Germline CDR1 is DFQATT and CDR2 is SNEGSKA (reference sequence). The CDR3 coding sequence is TGCAGTGCTAGTGGCAGGGGATATGGCTACACCTTC. This encodes CSASGRGYGYTF.